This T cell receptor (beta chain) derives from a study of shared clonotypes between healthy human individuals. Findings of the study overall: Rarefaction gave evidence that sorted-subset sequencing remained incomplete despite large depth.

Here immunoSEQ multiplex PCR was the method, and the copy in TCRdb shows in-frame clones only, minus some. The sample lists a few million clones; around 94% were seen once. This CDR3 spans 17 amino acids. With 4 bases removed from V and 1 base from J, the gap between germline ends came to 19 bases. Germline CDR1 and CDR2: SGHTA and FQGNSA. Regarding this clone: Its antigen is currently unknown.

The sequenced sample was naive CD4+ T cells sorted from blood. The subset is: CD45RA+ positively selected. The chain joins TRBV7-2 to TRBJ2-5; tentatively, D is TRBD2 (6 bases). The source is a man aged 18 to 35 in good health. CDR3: CASSSIPFAGTQETQYF. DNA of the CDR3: TGTGCCAGCAGCTCGATCCCCTTCGCGGGGACCCAAGAGACCCAGTACTTC.